This T cell receptor (beta chain) is from a study of cytomegalovirus exposure and HLA in healthy donors. The primer mix had 60 Vbeta and 13 Jbeta primers. Sequencing used immunoSEQ multiplex PCR; TCRdb keeps in-frame clones, though not all of them. The data contain 150,000 to 160,000 clones, 70% to 80% of them singletons. V trimming: 2 bases; J trimming: 5 bases; junction bases outside the gene matches: 4. Germline CDR1 MNHNY, CDR2 SVGAGI (reference sequence). This CDR3 comprises 15 residues. The TCR comes from a man aged 25 to 40 in good health and CMV-seropositive. J is TRBJ1-3 and V is TRBV6-6, with 9 positions matching TRBD1. The material sequenced was PBMCs. The DNA of the CDR3 is TGTGCCAGCAGTTACATGGGACAGGGCAGAAACACCATATATTTT. Residues: CASSYMGQGRNTIYF.